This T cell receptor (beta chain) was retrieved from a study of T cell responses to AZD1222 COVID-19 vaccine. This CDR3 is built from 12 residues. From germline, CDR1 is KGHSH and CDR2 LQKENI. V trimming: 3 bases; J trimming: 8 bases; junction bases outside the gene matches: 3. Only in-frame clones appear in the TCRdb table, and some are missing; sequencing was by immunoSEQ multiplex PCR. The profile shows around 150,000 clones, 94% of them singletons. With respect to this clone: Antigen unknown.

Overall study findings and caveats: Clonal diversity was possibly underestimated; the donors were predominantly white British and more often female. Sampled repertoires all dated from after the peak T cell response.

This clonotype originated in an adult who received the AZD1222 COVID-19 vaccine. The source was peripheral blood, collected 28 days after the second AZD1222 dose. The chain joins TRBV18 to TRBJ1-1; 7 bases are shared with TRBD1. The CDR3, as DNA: TGTGCCAGCTCACCGGGGACAGACGAAGCTTTCTTT. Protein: CASSPGTDEAFF.